Following are 25 T cell receptor beta chains from one sample sequenced in a study of beta chain features in type 1 diabetes. Study-level points and caveats: Type 1 diabetes patients showed a moderate but significant shortening of TCRB CDR3s in all four CD4+ subsets.

These receptors have no known antigen. The entirety of the isolated RNA underwent reverse transcription, so expressed TCRB transcripts were sequenced. The method was immunoSEQ multiplex PCR; TCRdb's version includes in-frame clones alone and lacks a portion of them. The repertoire consists of fewer than 450,000 clones, with 13% occurring once and the leading ten covering roughly 0.015%. The sample taken for sequencing was naive CD4+ T cells from blood. These receptors all come from a woman aged 18 to 35 with type 1 diabetes.

This clone was seen a few times. The chain links TRBV27 to TRBJ1-5, with a tentative D call TRBD1 (5 bases). The V gene lost 5 bases and the J gene lost 7 bases, with 15 bases spanning the gap. The germline V gene encodes CDR1 MNHEY and CDR2 SMNVEV (reference sequence). This CDR3 is built from 14 residues. As DNA, the CDR3 is TGTGCCAGCAGTCCCCTAGGGGCTGAGCAGCCCCAGCATTTT. Encoded protein: CASSPLGAEQPQHF.

This chain uses TRBV27 with TRBJ2-7; 9 nucleotides agree with TRBD1. The junction had 8 bases not matched to a gene; V was cut back by 4 bases and J by 4 bases. Germline V gene sequence: CDR1 MNHEY, CDR2 SMNVEV (reference sequence). This CDR3 contains 15 residues. CDR3 DNA sequence: TGTGCCAGCAGTTCCCTCCGGGACAGGGTGTACGAGCAGTACTTC. Its translation is CASSSLRDRVYEQYF.

The V and J genes are TRBV4-1 and TRBJ2-1; 7 positions agree with TRBD2. The V gene end was trimmed by 0 bases and the J gene end by 8 bases; junction bases not matched to a gene: 7. Germline V lookup: CDR1 MGHRA, CDR2 YSYEKL. The CDR3 runs to 15 residues. Written as DNA, the CDR3 is TGCGCCAGCAGCCAAGATCGGGGGGTTCAAGATGAGCAGTTCTTC. Its protein is CASSQDRGVQDEQFF.

This clone was seen a handful of times. The chain is built from TRBV5-4 and TRBJ2-2; 8 positions agree with TRBD2. Germline V gene sequence: CDR1 SGHNT, CDR2 YYREEE (reference sequence). The length of the CDR3 is 17 residues. The V segment lost 0 bases and the J segment 2 bases; nucleotides outside the gene matches: 6. This CDR3 is CASSLAKSGSNTGELFF. The CDR3 DNA reads as TGTGCCAGCAGCTTGGCCAAGAGCGGGAGTAACACCGGGGAGCTGTTTTTT.

Only a few counts were recorded for this clone. This chain joins TRBV5-1 and TRBJ2-7, with TRBD2 matching 8 bases. The CDR3 extends over 18 amino acids. In germline, CDR1 is SGHRS, CDR2 YFSETQ. The junction had 18 bases not matched to a gene; V was cut back by 5 bases and J by 2 bases. CDR3 DNA sequence: TGCGCCAGCAGTTATCGCTTAACTCCCGGGACTAGACCCTACGAGCAGTACGTC. This translates into CASSYRLTPGTRPYEQYV.

This clone was counted a few times. Other nucleotide sequences from this sample produce the same CDR3. The rearrangement joins TRBV11-2 to TRBJ1-2, with 7 positions matching TRBD1. This CDR3 spans 13 amino acids. In germline, CDR1 is SGHAT, CDR2 FQNNGV. J was trimmed by 2 bases and V by 5 bases; bases with no gene match: 2. CDR3 sequence (DNA): TGTGCCAGCAGCCCGGACAGGAACTATGGCTACACCTTC. Amino acid sequence: CASSPDRNYGYTF.

In its sample, this clone was seen a few times. V is TRBV19 and J is TRBJ1-1; perhaps TRBD1 as D (5 bases). V dropped 5 bases and J dropped 1 base, with 11 bases sitting between them. The CDR3 totals 14 residues. CDR1 is LNHDA, CDR2 SQIVND, per germline (reference sequence). Here the CDR3 DNA reads TGTGCCAGTAGTCTCCAGGGCGGGAACACTGAAGCTTTCTTT. It specifies CASSLQGGNTEAFF.

This clone was counted between two and nine times. The rearrangement uses TRBV30 and TRBJ2-7; D perhaps matches TRBD2 (7 bases). Germline CDR1 and CDR2: GTSNPN and SVGIG (reference sequence). This CDR3 is 10 amino acids long. V was pared by 5 bases and J by 6 bases, with 8 bases between. The CDR3 DNA reads as TGTGCCTGGCGGGGGGCCGAGCAGTACTTC. It encodes CAWRGAEQYF.

The V call is TRBV6-6, the J call TRBJ1-5; no reliable D call. Germline V gene lookup returns CDR1 MNHNY and CDR2 SVGAGI (reference sequence). V lost 3 bases and J lost 2, with 11 bases in between. CDR3 size: 15 residues. The CDR3 coding sequence is TGTGCCAGCAGTTATGAGAGTTCGGGCAATCAGCCCCAGCATTTT. Translation: CASSYESSGNQPQHF.

The table lists this clone with a few counts. The rearrangement uses TRBV7-2 and TRBJ1-5; 7 positions match TRBD1. This CDR3 has 14 amino acids. Germline loops: CDR1 SGHTA, CDR2 FQGNSA. Trimming took 5 bases from V and 4 from J; bases not matched to a gene: 5. In DNA form, the CDR3 reads TGTGCCAGCAGCCTCCCAGGGGGTAATCAGCCCCAGCATTTT. Encoded protein: CASSLPGGNQPQHF.

This clone turned up a few times. The chain carries TRBV19 and TRBJ1-3; D is ambiguous. CDR1 and CDR2 (germline): LNHDA, SQIVND (reference sequence). Trimming cost V 7 bases and J 8 bases, with 18 bases left between them. The CDR3 covers 14 residues. The CDR3 DNA is TGTGCCAGTATAAAGCCGTCCCCGAGGCACACCATATATTTT. Protein sequence: CASIKPSPRHTIYF.

The chain carries TRBV6-6 and TRBJ2-3, with TRBD1 matching over 7 bases. J was trimmed by 2 bases and V by 6 bases; bases with no gene match: 11. This CDR3 contains 16 residues. CDR1 is MNHNY and CDR2 is SVGAGI in the germline V gene (reference sequence). The DNA for the CDR3 is TGTGCCAGCAGAAAGGAGCCACAGGGGATCACAGATACGCAGTATTTT. It specifies CASRKEPQGITDTQYF.

This clone has a handful of counts. The chain has TRBV9 and TRBJ2-5, with 8 nucleotides matching TRBD2. CDR1 is SGDLS, CDR2 YYNGEE, per germline. Trimming cost V 0 bases and J 2 bases; bases outside gene matches: 6. The CDR3 spans 16 residues. CDR3 DNA sequence: TGTGCCAGCAGCGTAGCGGCGGGAGGCCTACAAGAGACCCAGTACTTC. As protein: CASSVAAGGLQETQYF.

This chain joins TRBV11-2 and TRBJ2-1, with 12 positions matching TRBD2. The V segment lost 2 bases and the J segment 7 bases; nucleotides outside the gene matches: 15. This CDR3 has 19 amino acids. CDR1 is SGHAT, CDR2 FQNNGV, per germline. CDR3 in DNA: TGTGCCAGCAGCTTACTCCAGACGAAAGGACTAGCGGGACGAAATGAGCAGTTCTTC. This codes for CASSLLQTKGLAGRNEQFF. Drawing the rest from reference TRBV11-2 and TRBJ2-1, the complete variable domain is EAGVAQSPRYKIIEKRQSVAFWCNPISGHATLYWYQQILGQGPKLLIQFQNNGVVDDSQLPKDRFSAERLKGVDSTLKIQPAKLEDSAVYLCASSLLQTKGLAGRNEQFFGPGTRLTVL.

The genes are TRBV9 and TRBJ2-3; TRBD2 matches 8 bases. This CDR3 region has 16 residues. The germline CDR1 and CDR2 sequences are SGDLS and YYNGEE. V dropped 2 bases and J dropped 1; count of bases not matched to a gene: 6. The CDR3 sequence is CASSVSGSGGTDTQYF. The CDR3 DNA sequence: TGTGCCAGCAGCGTCAGCGGGAGTGGCGGCACAGATACGCAGTATTTT.

The chain combines TRBV5-4 with TRBJ1-2; D is unresolved. The CDR3 loop spans 13 amino acids. Germline CDR1 reads SGHNT; CDR2 reads YYREEE (reference sequence). With 1 base removed from V and 6 bases from J, the gap between germline ends came to 10 bases. The CDR3 reads CASSLKGGDGYTF. The CDR3, as DNA: TGTGCCAGCAGCTTGAAAGGAGGAGATGGCTACACCTTC. Full variable domain (outside the CDR3, taken from reference TRBV5-4 and TRBJ1-2): ETGVTQSPTHLIKTRGQQVTLRCSSQSGHNTVSWYQQALGQGPQFIFQYYREEENGRGNFPPRFSGLQFPNYSSELNVNALELDDSALYLCASSLKGGDGYTFGSGTRLTVV.

The chain combines TRBV19 with TRBJ2-1; D gene uncertain. Germline lookup yields CDR1 LNHDA and CDR2 SQIVND (reference sequence). The V end was cut by 5 bases, the J end by 5 bases, with 10 bases between. This CDR3 is built from 13 residues. The DNA of the CDR3 is TGTGCCAGTAGTTTTTTGGGCAACAATGAGCAGTTCTTC. It codes for CASSFLGNNEQFF.

This clone was observed a single time. V and J are TRBV7-2 and TRBJ2-2; 9 bases fit TRBD2. The junction had 2 bases not matched to a gene; V was cut back by 3 bases and J by 3 bases. The germline CDR1 and CDR2 sequences are SGHTA and FQGNSA. The CDR3 is 15 residues long. In DNA form, the CDR3 reads TGTGCCAGCAGCTTTGGCGGGGGGGACACCGGGGAGCTGTTTTTT. This codes for CASSFGGGDTGELFF.

This clone was counted a few times. The chain links TRBV5-6 to TRBJ1-2, with D hard to call. The germline CDR1 and CDR2 sequences are SGHDT and YYEEEE. This CDR3 contains 16 residues. Trimming took 2 bases from V and 1 from J, leaving 15 bases between them. This CDR3 is CASSFRRVLHNYGYTF. In DNA, the CDR3 is TGTGCCAGCAGCTTCCGCCGGGTCCTCCATAACTATGGCTACACCTTC.

This clone came up a few times. This chain joins TRBV2 and TRBJ1-5, with 11 bases identical to TRBD1. V dropped 4 bases and J dropped 1; count of bases not matched to a gene: 6. The CDR3 runs 17 residues. From germline, CDR1 is SNHLY and CDR2 FYNNEI. This CDR3 is CASSVRTGGKSNQPQHF. The CDR3 region has the DNA TGTGCCAGCAGTGTCCGGACAGGGGGCAAGAGCAATCAGCCCCAGCATTTT.

The sample holds a few counts of this clone. V is TRBV28 and J is TRBJ2-7; 11 positions agree with TRBD2. The germline V gene encodes CDR1 MDHEN and CDR2 SYDVKM. V shed 5 bases, J shed 5 bases, and the junction held 5 bases outside the gene matches. The CDR3 contains 14 residues. CDR3 region: CASSRLAGKNEQYF. The CDR3 nucleotides read TGTGCCAGCAGTCGACTAGCGGGAAAGAACGAGCAGTACTTC.

Here the CDR3 DNA reads TGTGCCAGCAGCTCCTATTCTAGCGGTCTCTACGAGCAGTACTTC. Translated, it gives CASSSYSSGLYEQYF. This rearrangement joins TRBV5-6 to TRBJ2-7; 7 nucleotides align to TRBD2. CDR3 size: 15 residues. V shed 3 bases and J 3 bases; nucleotides not matched to a gene: 9. Germline CDR1 and CDR2: SGHDT and YYEEEE. Based on the CDR3 plus reference TRBV5-6 and TRBJ2-7, the full variable domain is DAGVTQSPTHLIKTRGQQVTLRCSPKSGHDTVSWYQQALGQGPQFIFQYYEEEERQRGNFPDRFSGHQFPNYSSELNVNALLLGDSALYLCASSSYSSGLYEQYFGPGTRLTVT.

The V gene is TRBV30, the J gene TRBJ2-5; 10 nucleotides agree with TRBD2. Losses at the gene ends were 3 bases for V and 7 bases for J; bases not matched to a gene: 8. This CDR3 comprises 14 residues. The germline gives CDR1 GTSNPN, CDR2 SVGIG (reference sequence). The CDR3 sequence: CAWRLAGVLGTQYF. The CDR3 DNA reads as TGTGCCTGGAGGCTAGCGGGAGTATTGGGGACCCAGTACTTC.

This chain connects TRBV7-9 to TRBJ2-1, with TRBD1 identical over 10 bases. Germline CDR1 SEHNR, CDR2 FQNEAQ (reference sequence). V shed 1 base, J shed 6 bases, and the junction held 12 bases outside the gene matches. This CDR3 has 18 residues. The CDR3 sequence is CASSLDRNAGTGVNEQFF. DNA for the CDR3: TGTGCCAGCAGCTTAGACCGAAATGCCGGGACAGGGGTCAATGAGCAGTTCTTC.

The CDR3 DNA reads TGTGCCAGCAGCTTAGGGGGATTGGGCTATGGCTACACCTTC. Encoded protein: CASSLGGLGYGYTF. V gene TRBV5-4 combines with J gene TRBJ1-2; D is possibly TRBD1 (6 bases). Germline V gene lookup returns CDR1 SGHNT and CDR2 YYREEE (reference sequence). The CDR3 runs 14 residues. Trimming removed 2 bases at V and 4 bases at J, with 12 bases between. Full variable domain (outside the CDR3, taken from reference TRBV5-4 and TRBJ1-2): ETGVTQSPTHLIKTRGQQVTLRCSSQSGHNTVSWYQQALGQGPQFIFQYYREEENGRGNFPPRFSGLQFPNYSSELNVNALELDDSALYLCASSLGGLGYGYTFGSGTRLTVV.